One T cell receptor beta chain is described in this entry. The target antigen is unknown. Viral peptide pools were used in the ViraFEST assay to expand antigen-specific CD4+ T cells, and sequencing came afterward. CD4+ T cells were isolated after about eleven days of culture. Neither prior SARS-CoV-2 infection nor positive nucleocapsid antibodies were present in the vaccine recipients. V shed 0 bases and J shed 6 bases, with 5 bases lying between them. The CDR3 is made up of 13 amino acids. Germline V gene lookup returns CDR1 SGHTA and CDR2 FQGNSA. Generated by immunoSEQ multiplex PCR, the TCRdb table keeps only in-frame clones and is missing some. Seen here are 71,000 or so clones, approximately 79% observed once, and the top ten hold approximately 3.8%. The data stem from a study of vaccination effects on CD4 cells after COVID-19. As for the study in general: Vaccination of participants consisted of two doses of either the BNT162b2 or mRNA-1273 vaccine.

General study results and limits: Relatively few convalescent patients took part in the study, which had no early post-infection timepoints.

This receptor was obtained from a human donor who received a COVID-19 vaccine. The sequencing here drew on CD4+ T cells from PBMCs cultured with HCoV-OC43 spike peptides, taken before COVID-19 vaccination. Subset reported: HCoV-OC43 spike overlapping peptide pool stimulation. The gene calls are TRBV7-2 and TRBJ1-4; the D is unclear. The CDR3 DNA reads as TGTGCCAGCAGCTTAGCAGTAGATGAAAAACTGTTTTTT. It translates to CASSLAVDEKLFF.